The 2 T cell receptor beta chains reported below all come from one sample, sequenced in a study of PD-L1 blockade in urothelial cancer. The time point was: peripheral blood 6 weeks after treatment start. The data were produced by immunoSEQ multiplex PCR, yet TCRdb's version contains in-frame clones alone and is incomplete. Of around 30,000 clones in the sample, under 90% were seen once. This sample comprised PBMCs, obtained around atezolizumab (anti-PD-L1) treatment. The receptors come from a man between 65 and 85 years old with urothelial cancer.

V is TRBV29-1 and J is TRBJ1-1; D perhaps matches TRBD1 (5 bases). V shed 8 bases and J shed 4 bases, with 14 bases lying between them. The CDR3 contains 12 residues. Germline V gives CDR1 SQVTM, CDR2 ANQGSEA. CDR3 residues: CSSSGGGTEAFF. CDR3 nucleotides: TGCAGCTCTTCAGGCGGGGGCACTGAAGCTTTCTTT.

V is TRBV4-1 and J is TRBJ2-7; 9 bases agree with TRBD1. Germline CDR1 is MGHRA and CDR2 is YSYEKL. CDR3 length equals 15 residues. V gave up 4 bases and J gave up 6 bases; unmatched junction bases: 10. As DNA, the CDR3 is TGCGCCAGCAGCCTGGGGACAGGGCGATTCGGCGAGCAGTACTTC. Translation: CASSLGTGRFGEQYF.